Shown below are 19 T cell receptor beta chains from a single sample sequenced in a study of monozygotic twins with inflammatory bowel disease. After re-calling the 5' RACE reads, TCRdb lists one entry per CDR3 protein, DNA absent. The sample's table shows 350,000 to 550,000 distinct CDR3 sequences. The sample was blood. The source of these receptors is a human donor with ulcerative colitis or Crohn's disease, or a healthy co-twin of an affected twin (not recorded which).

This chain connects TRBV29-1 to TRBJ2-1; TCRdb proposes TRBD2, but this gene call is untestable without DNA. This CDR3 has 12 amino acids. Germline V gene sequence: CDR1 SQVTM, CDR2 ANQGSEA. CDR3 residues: CSVSLGDREQFF.

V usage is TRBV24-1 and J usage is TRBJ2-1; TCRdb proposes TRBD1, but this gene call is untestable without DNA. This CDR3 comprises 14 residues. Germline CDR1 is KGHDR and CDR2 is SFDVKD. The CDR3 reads CATSDPGTPSEQFF.

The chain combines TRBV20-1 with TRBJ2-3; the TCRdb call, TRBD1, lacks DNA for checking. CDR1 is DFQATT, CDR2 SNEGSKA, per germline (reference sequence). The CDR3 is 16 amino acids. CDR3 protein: CSASPLGEGDTDTQYF.

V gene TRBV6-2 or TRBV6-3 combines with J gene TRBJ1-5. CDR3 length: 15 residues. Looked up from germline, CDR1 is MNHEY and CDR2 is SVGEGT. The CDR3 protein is CASSSDDGFNQPQHF.

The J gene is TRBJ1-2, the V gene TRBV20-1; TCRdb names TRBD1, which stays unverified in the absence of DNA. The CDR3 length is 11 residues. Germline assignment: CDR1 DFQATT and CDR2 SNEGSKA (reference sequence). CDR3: CSAKQDNGYTF.

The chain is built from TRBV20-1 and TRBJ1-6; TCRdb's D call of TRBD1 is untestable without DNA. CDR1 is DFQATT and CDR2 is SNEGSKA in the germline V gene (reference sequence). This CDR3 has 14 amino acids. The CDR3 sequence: CSARDRGENSPLHF.

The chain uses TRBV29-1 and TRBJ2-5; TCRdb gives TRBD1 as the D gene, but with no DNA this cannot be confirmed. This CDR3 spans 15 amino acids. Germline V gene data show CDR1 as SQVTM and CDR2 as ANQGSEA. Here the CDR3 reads CSVRKGTGGQETQYF.

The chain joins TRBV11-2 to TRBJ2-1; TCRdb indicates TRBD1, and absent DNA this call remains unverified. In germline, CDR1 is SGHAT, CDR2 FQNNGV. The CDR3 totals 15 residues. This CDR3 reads CASSQGSGGYNEQFF.

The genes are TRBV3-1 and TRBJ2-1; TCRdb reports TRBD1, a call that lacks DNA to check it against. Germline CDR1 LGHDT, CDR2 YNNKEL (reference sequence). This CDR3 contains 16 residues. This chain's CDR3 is CASSQDGGLPGEEQFF.

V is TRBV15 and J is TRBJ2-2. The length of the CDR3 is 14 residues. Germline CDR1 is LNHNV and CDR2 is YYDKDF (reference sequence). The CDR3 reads CATSRPPNTGELFF.

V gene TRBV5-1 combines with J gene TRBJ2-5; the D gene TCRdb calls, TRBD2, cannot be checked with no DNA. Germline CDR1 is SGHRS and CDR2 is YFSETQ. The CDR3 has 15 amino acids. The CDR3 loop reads CASSWNLAIQETQYF.

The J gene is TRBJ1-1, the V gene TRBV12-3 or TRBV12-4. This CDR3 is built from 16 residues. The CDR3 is CASSSFRWNPDTEAFF.

CDR3 loop: CASSTDGLNQPQHF. The V and J genes are TRBV5-6 and TRBJ1-5. The CDR3 loop spans 14 amino acids. In germline, CDR1 is SGHDT, CDR2 YYEEEE.

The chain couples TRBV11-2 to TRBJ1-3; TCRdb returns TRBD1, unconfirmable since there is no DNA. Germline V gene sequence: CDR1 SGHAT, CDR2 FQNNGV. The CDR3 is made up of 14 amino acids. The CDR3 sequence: CASRRPMSGNTIYF.

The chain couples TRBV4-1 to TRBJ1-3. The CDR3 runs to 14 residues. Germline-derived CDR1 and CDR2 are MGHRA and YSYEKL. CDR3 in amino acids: CASSSANSGNTIYF.

CDR3 amino acids: CASSQASGFYWGTGELFF. This chain uses TRBV3-1 with TRBJ2-2; checking the TCRdb D call of TRBD2 is not possible without DNA. CDR1 is LGHDT, CDR2 YNNKEL, per germline (reference sequence). The CDR3 runs to 18 residues.

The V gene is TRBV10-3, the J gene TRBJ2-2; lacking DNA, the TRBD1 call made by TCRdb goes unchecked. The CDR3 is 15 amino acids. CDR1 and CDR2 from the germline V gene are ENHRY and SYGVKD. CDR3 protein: CASTPGQGMTGELFF.

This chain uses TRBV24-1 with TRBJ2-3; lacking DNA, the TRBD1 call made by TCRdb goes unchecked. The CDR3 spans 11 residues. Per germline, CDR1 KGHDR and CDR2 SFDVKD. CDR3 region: CATADRDTQYF.

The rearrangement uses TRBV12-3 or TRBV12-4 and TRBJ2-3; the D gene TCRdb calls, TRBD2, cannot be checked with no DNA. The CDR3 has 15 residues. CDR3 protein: CASSALAGGLDTQYF.